Following are 20 T cell receptor beta chains from one sample sequenced in a study of beta chain features in type 1 diabetes. Since all of the isolated RNA was reverse transcribed, expressed TCRB transcripts were what got sequenced. The method was immunoSEQ multiplex PCR; TCRdb's version includes in-frame clones alone and lacks a portion of them. Of around 250,000 clones in the sample, around 15% were seen once. Study-wide results and caveats: Moderate yet significant TCRB CDR3 shortening was seen in Type 1 diabetes patients in all four CD4+ subsets.

These receptors have no known antigen. The sequencing input was naive CD4+ T cells from blood. These receptors were obtained from a man aged 25 to 45 with type 1 diabetes.

In its sample, this clone was seen a few times. The gene calls are TRBV2 and TRBJ1-2; 7 bases align to TRBD1. This CDR3 comprises 13 residues. Germline CDR1 SNHLY, CDR2 FYNNEI. Trimming at V came to 5 bases and at J to 7 bases, leaving 7 bases not matched to a gene. The DNA for the CDR3 is TGTGCCAGCAGTTACAGGGGATTAAGTGGCTACACCTTC. Its protein product is CASSYRGLSGYTF.

The rearrangement uses TRBV11-2 and TRBJ2-2; weak D call: TRBD2 (6 bases). Trimming took off 2 bases at V and 0 bases at J, with 10 bases between the two ends. This CDR3 has 16 amino acids. Germline-derived CDR1 and CDR2 are SGHAT and FQNNGV. The CDR3 DNA reads as TGTGCCAGCAGCTTACAGGCGGGGACGAACACCGGGGAGCTGTTTTTT. Its protein is CASSLQAGTNTGELFF.

The table lists this clone with a few counts. The chain joins TRBV7-3 to TRBJ2-7; 10 nucleotides align to TRBD2. The CDR3 is 15 residues long. Germline V gene sequence: CDR1 SGHTA, CDR2 FQGTGA. V trimming: 5 bases; J trimming: 3 bases; junction bases outside the gene matches: 7. The CDR3 region is CASSLRASGSYEQYF. The CDR3 DNA reads TGTGCCAGCAGCCTACGCGCTAGCGGGAGCTACGAGCAGTACTTC.

The CDR3, as DNA: TGTGCCTGGAGTCCCATTGGACTAGATTACGAGCAGTACTTC. It codes for CAWSPIGLDYEQYF. The chain carries TRBV30 and TRBJ2-7; 7 nucleotides align to TRBD2. The CDR3 is made up of 14 amino acids. In germline, CDR1 is GTSNPN, CDR2 SVGIG (reference sequence). J gave up 4 bases and V 2 bases, and 8 bases lay outside the gene matches.

This clone has only a few counts. The chain employs TRBV7-2 and TRBJ2-1, with unresolved D. The CDR3 contains 11 residues. The germline V gene encodes CDR1 SGHTA and CDR2 FQGNSA. The germline V and J ends were trimmed by 5 bases and 7 bases, with 6 bases remaining between them. The CDR3 sequence is CASSLRNEQFF. The DNA for the CDR3 is TGTGCCAGCAGCCTTAGAAATGAGCAGTTCTTC.

Comment on this clone: In the same sample, other DNA sequences code for this CDR3. This chain joins TRBV7-3 and TRBJ2-5; the D is unclear. CDR1 and CDR2 from the germline V gene are SGHTA and FQGTGA. The CDR3 totals 13 residues. V was trimmed by 2 bases and J by 2 bases, leaving 6 bases between them. This chain's CDR3 is CASSLGQQETQYF. For the CDR3, the DNA is TGTGCCAGCAGCTTAGGGCAGCAAGAGACCCAGTACTTC.

This clone showed up just a few times. The chain joins TRBV9 to TRBJ2-2; TRBD2 agrees at 14 bases. Germline assignment: CDR1 SGDLS and CDR2 YYNGEE. The ends lost 4 bases at V and 8 bases at J; junction bases unmatched: 4. This CDR3 region has 15 residues. The DNA for the CDR3 is TGTGCCAGCAGCCCCGGGACTAGCGGGAGTGGGGAGCTGTTTTTT. Its translation: CASSPGTSGSGELFF.

There are a few counts of this clone. The rearrangement joins TRBV4-2 to TRBJ2-7, with 10 positions matching TRBD2. With V trimmed by 8 bases and J by 4 bases, 20 bases remained unmatched. This CDR3 spans 18 amino acids. Germline-derived CDR1 and CDR2 are LGHNA and YNFKEQ. The CDR3 protein is CASSQWGIAGGSAYEQYF. In nucleotides, the CDR3 is TGTGCCAGCTCCCAGTGGGGAATAGCGGGAGGATCTGCATACGAGCAGTACTTC.

This clone has a handful of counts. This rearrangement joins TRBV28 to TRBJ1-2; TRBD1 might be the D (6 bases). Germline assignment: CDR1 MDHEN and CDR2 SYDVKM. CDR3 length equals 12 residues. Trimming shortened V by 6 bases and J by 4 bases, and 9 bases separated the two germline ends. The CDR3 is CASRIRGYGYTF. CDR3 bases: TGTGCCAGCAGGATCAGGGGCTATGGCTACACCTTC.

This clone has just a few counts. This sequence joins TRBV2 and TRBJ1-5; no definite D call. V shed 1 base and J shed 7 bases, with 8 bases lying between them. The germline V gene encodes CDR1 SNHLY and CDR2 FYNNEI. The CDR3 covers 13 residues. DNA of the CDR3: TGTGCCAGCAGTGAAGGCGGCGGGCAGCCCCAGCATTTT. It specifies CASSEGGGQPQHF.

This clone was found a few times. The chain combines TRBV4-2 with TRBJ2-1; the match to TRBD2 covers 11 bases. The CDR3 contains 19 residues. The J segment lost 5 bases and the V segment lost 3 bases, leaving 15 bases of the junction unmatched. Germline loops: CDR1 LGHNA, CDR2 YNFKEQ. The CDR3 coding sequence is TGTGCCAGCAGCCATGCGCCTTTTATACTAGCGGGAGTTAACAATGAGCAGTTCTTC. Amino acid sequence: CASSHAPFILAGVNNEQFF.

The V gene is TRBV29-1, the J gene TRBJ2-1, with 8 bases aligning to TRBD2. The CDR3 loop spans 14 amino acids. Germline CDR1 is SQVTM and CDR2 is ANQGSEA. Trimming took 6 bases from V and 7 from J; bases not matched to a gene: 11. CDR3 coding DNA: TGCAGCGTGAAAAGCGGGAGCGTTAGGAATGAGCAGTTCTTC. Amino acid sequence: CSVKSGSVRNEQFF.

This clone turned up a few times. The rearrangement joins TRBV5-4 to TRBJ2-1; 8 nucleotides agree with TRBD2. The germline CDR1 and CDR2 sequences are SGHNT and YYREEE (reference sequence). V was clipped by 4 bases and J by 5 bases; unmatched bases: 5. CDR3 length equals 14 residues. The CDR3 reads CASSPTSGHNEQFF. The DNA for the CDR3 is TGTGCCAGCAGCCCTACTAGCGGACACAATGAGCAGTTCTTC. Supplemented by reference TRBV5-4 and TRBJ2-1, the full variable domain reads ETGVTQSPTHLIKTRGQQVTLRCSSQSGHNTVSWYQQALGQGPQFIFQYYREEENGRGNFPPRFSGLQFPNYSSELNVNALELDDSALYLCASSPTSGHNEQFFGPGTRLTVL.

This clone turned up a few times. As DNA, the CDR3 is TGTGCCAGCAGTTTACCGGCCGGGGAGCTGTTTTTT. Translating gives CASSLPAGELFF. The J gene is TRBJ2-2, the V gene TRBV28, with D unresolved. Trimming took 2 bases from V and 6 from J, leaving 4 bases between them. This CDR3 has 12 residues. Germline V gene lookup returns CDR1 MDHEN and CDR2 SYDVKM.

V and J are TRBV9 and TRBJ2-7, with 7 bases identical to TRBD2. CDR1 and CDR2 (germline): SGDLS, YYNGEE. V lost 0 bases to trimming and J lost 5 bases; unmatched junction nucleotides: 8. CDR3 length: 15 amino acids. The CDR3 sequence is CASSVAGGSYNEQYF. DNA of the CDR3: TGTGCCAGCAGCGTAGCGGGCGGGAGTTATAACGAGCAGTACTTC.

This clone has only a few counts. The V gene is TRBV7-9, the J gene TRBJ2-5; 7 bases align to TRBD1. Germline CDR1 reads SEHNR; CDR2 reads FQNEAQ (reference sequence). The ends lost 7 bases at V and 2 bases at J; junction bases unmatched: 13. The CDR3 consists of 16 residues. CDR3 coding DNA: TGTGCCAGCACCCTATTGGGTTGGGACAGACAAGAGACCCAGTACTTC. Its translation is CASTLLGWDRQETQYF. Full variable domain (rest looked up from reference TRBV7-9 and TRBJ2-5): DTGVSQNPRHKITKRGQNVTFRCDPISEHNRLYWYRQTLGQGPEFLTYFQNEAQLEKSRLLSDRFSAERPKGSFSTLEIQRTEQGDSAMYLCASTLLGWDRQETQYFGPGTRLLVL.

This clone has more than one count but fewer than ten. V and J are TRBV6-5 and TRBJ2-7, with 9 bases matching TRBD2. The CDR3 consists of 13 residues. V lost 5 bases to trimming and J lost 4 bases; unmatched junction nucleotides: 3. The germline gives CDR1 MNHEY, CDR2 SVGAGI. In DNA form, the CDR3 reads TGTGCCAGCAGTGGTAGCGGGAGATACGAGCAGTACTTC. Translation gives CASSGSGRYEQYF.

This clone was observed a handful of times. This sequence joins TRBV5-4 and TRBJ2-7, with TRBD1 as a possible D gene (6 bases). Deletions cut 3 bases from V and 3 bases from J, with 10 bases between. Per germline, CDR1 SGHNT and CDR2 YYREEE (reference sequence). This CDR3 comprises 13 residues. CDR3 loop: CASSSQGYYEQYF. The CDR3 DNA follows: TGTGCCAGCAGCTCGCAGGGGTACTACGAGCAGTACTTC.

The chain employs TRBV18 and TRBJ2-1, with 12 bases matching TRBD2. The CDR3 loop spans 16 amino acids. The germline V gene has CDR1 KGHSH and CDR2 LQKENI. The V segment lost 5 bases and the J segment 5 bases; nucleotides outside the gene matches: 7. CDR3 nucleotide sequence: TGTGCCAGCTCAATGACTAGCGGGAGTATCGACAATGAGCAGTTCTTC. This encodes CASSMTSGSIDNEQFF. Filled out from reference TRBV18 and TRBJ2-1, the complete variable domain reads NAGVMQNPRHLVRRRGQEARLRCSPMKGHSHVYWYRQLPEEGLKFMVYLQKENIIDESGMPKERFSAEFPKEGPSILRIQQVVRGDSAAYFCASSMTSGSIDNEQFFGPGTRLTVL.

CDR3: CASSEASAMLIEQFF. The CDR3 DNA follows: TGTGCCAGCAGTGAGGCTAGCGCTATGCTAATTGAGCAGTTCTTC. The V gene is TRBV25-1, the J gene TRBJ2-1, with D perhaps matching TRBD2 (6 bases). CDR1 and CDR2 from the germline V gene are MGHDK and SYGVNS. V lost 3 bases and J 9 bases, leaving 18 bases between the germline ends. The CDR3 is made up of 15 amino acids.